This T cell receptor (beta chain) was sequenced during a study of T cells after yellow fever vaccination. Study context: It was SMART-Seq v4 Ultra Low Input that prepared the fractions with low cell numbers. Regarding the study as a whole: Abundant clonotypes (contaminants from the bulk population) could be present in FACS-sorted repertoires. A faster peak, day 5 versus 15, was reached by the weaker secondary response.

5'RACE template switching generated TCR cDNA, adding a universal primer site and UMIs. TCRdb ran MiXCR on the 5' RACE reads and lists one entry per CDR3 protein. The sample contains 250,000 or so distinct CDR3 sequences, 6.9% of which appear only once. This clonotype has ten or more counts. Antigen: not known. Germline loops: CDR1 MDHEN, CDR2 SYDVKM. The CDR3 extends over 15 amino acids. With 4 bases clipped from V and 2 bases from J, the junction kept 7 bases outside the gene matches. The sequence derives from a man aged 25-45 years who received the YFV17D yellow fever vaccine. The chain combines TRBV28 with TRBJ2-5; 7 positions match TRBD2. The specimen was CD4+ T cells sorted from PBMCs, collected 15 days after the yellow fever booster vaccination. The CDR3 is CASSSFSGGQETQYF. CDR3 DNA sequence: TGTGCCAGCAGTTCCTTCTCGGGAGGACAAGAGACCCAGTACTTC. Full variable domain (rest looked up from reference TRBV28 and TRBJ2-5): DVKVTQSSRYLVKRTGEKVFLECVQDMDHENMFWYRQDPGLGLRLIYFSYDVKMKEKGDIPEGYSVSREKKERFSLILESASTNQTSMYLCASSSFSGGQETQYFGPGTRLLVL.